These 3 T cell receptor beta chains share one sample of origin, sequenced in a study of neurological immune-mediated disorders. TCRdb re-called the 5' RACE reads through MiXCR, storing one row per CDR3 protein. The profile shows about 69,000 distinct CDR3 sequences, about 4% of them singletons. Sample: PBMCs. All receptors come from a man aged 30 to 39 with multiple sclerosis.

The sample holds a few counts of this clonotype. The germline gene is not matched at one end of the junction; a read error may be the cause. The chain links TRBV27 to TRBJ1-5; 7 nucleotides match TRBD1. The germline V gene encodes CDR1 MNHEY and CDR2 SMNVEV (reference sequence). The CDR3 runs to 14 residues. The CDR3 sequence is CASSDRADNQPQNF. CDR3 DNA: TGTGCCAGCAGTGACAGGGCAGACAATCAGCCCCAGAATTTT.

This clonotype occurred many times. V usage is TRBV7-2 and J usage is TRBJ2-6; possible D gene TRBD1, 5 bases. Germline V gives CDR1 SGHTA, CDR2 FQGNSA. The CDR3 sequence is 15 residues long. Between the trimmed V and J ends, which lost 3 bases and 2 bases, there was a span of 8 bases. The CDR3 nucleotides are TGTGCCAGCAGCTTTACAGGAACTGGGGCCAACGTCCTGACTTTC. It yields the protein CASSFTGTGANVLTF.

Only a few counts were recorded for this clonotype. The chain has TRBV6-2 or TRBV6-3 and TRBJ2-4; unclear D gene. V lost 7 bases and J lost 3, with 4 bases in between. The germline V gene has CDR1 MNHEY and CDR2 SVGEGT. CDR3 length equals 11 residues. The CDR3 bases are TGTGCCAGCACCTACAAAAACATTCAGTACTTC. Protein: CASTYKNIQYF.